This TCR beta chain was profiled in a study of blood T cell repertoires in COVID-19. Study-level information: In each case, the material was cDNA or gDNA derived from T cells, B-cell-depleted T cells, or PBMCs.

Authors' analysis steps: Cell counts per sample came from amplifying reference gene primers. The protocol was immunoSEQ multiplex PCR, while the TCRdb copy is restricted to in-frame clones and leaves out a portion. V and J calls and clone size follow that table, whereas D and trimming were derived from the DNA. The sample yields 200,000 to 250,000 clones, about 85% seen once. Sequenced material: peripheral blood. This TCR was sampled from a woman between 18 and 30 years old who had recovered from COVID-19.

As DNA, the CDR3 is TGTGCCAGCAGCTCCGCAGGGCCCTCCTACAATGAGCAGTTCTTC. As protein: CASSSAGPSYNEQFF. The chain links TRBV7-8 to TRBJ2-1; tentatively, D is TRBD1 (5 bases). The V end lost 4 bases, the J end lost 0 bases, and 10 bases lay between the germline ends. This CDR3 comprises 15 residues. Germline CDR1 SGHVS, CDR2 FQNEAQ.